This TCR beta chain was obtained from a study of control samples from healthy donors and cancer patients. Germline V gene data show CDR1 as MDHEN and CDR2 as SYDVKM. There are 11 residues in the CDR3. TCRdb's table, derived via immunoSEQ multiplex PCR, lists solely in-frame clones and lacks some. There are 100,000 to 150,000 clones in the sample; about 88% occur only once, and around 3% lies in the top ten. Turning to this clone: One junction end disagrees with the germline gene, perhaps due to a read error.

The specimen sequenced was blood. This TCR derives from a middle-aged man in good health. The chain couples TRBV28 to TRBJ1-4; D is unclear. This CDR3 is CAGRLAEKLFF. In DNA form, the CDR3 reads TGTGCCGGCAGACTGGCAGAAAAACTGTTTTTT.